The T cell receptor beta chain described here comes from a study of T-cell memory formation after mild COVID-19. In this sample, this clonotype turned up a few times. The antigen is not known. Libraries for TCRalpha and TCRbeta carried sample barcodes and unique molecular identifiers via 5'RACE. Via MiXCR, TCRdb re-called the 5' RACE reads, giving one row per CDR3 protein. The sample gives fewer than 350,000 distinct CDR3 sequences, roughly 18% of which show up once; about 23% is in the top ten. Notes on the study in general: The study found balanced CD4/CD8 in clones contracting day 15 to 85 and a CD4+ lean in later expanders. The authors did not confirm SARS-CoV-2 specificity of second-wave clones peaking day 37. CM and EM subsets held most contracting CD4+ clones; EMRA held CD8+ ones.

Germline CDR1 reads DFQATT; CDR2 reads SNEGSKA (reference sequence). Trimming took 3 bases from V and 3 from J; bases not matched to a gene: 2. This CDR3 spans 12 amino acids. Sample: PBMCs or a T cell subset sorted from them (not recorded which). The clonotype comes from a man between 18 and 35 years old who had mild COVID-19 (a few samples of this study predate the infection). Cell type and time point are not known. The genes are TRBV20-1 and TRBJ2-7; 7 positions match TRBD1. CDR3: CSASAGGYEQYV. The CDR3 bases are TGCAGTGCTAGTGCAGGGGGCTACGAGCAGTACGTC.